In its sample, the clone carrying this TCR beta chain was seen many times. What it recognizes is unknown. Axillary draining lymph nodes of breast cancer patients supplied the node samples. Using its own MiXCR run on the multiplex PCR reads, TCRdb lists one record per CDR3 protein. Among about 80,000 distinct CDR3 sequences listed, under 25% were seen once. This entry belongs to a study of breast tumors, draining lymph nodes, adjacent tissues. Broader study findings: Findings are consistent with lymph node origin and intratumoral expansion of most tumor T cells. Tumor TCR diversity was below lymph nodes but above nontumor tissue.

Germline V gene lookup returns CDR1 SGDLS and CDR2 YYNGEE. CDR3 length: 16 residues. V trimming: 3 bases; J trimming: 1 base; junction bases outside the gene matches: 7. Sequencing input: axillary lymph node tissue. This clonotype was sampled from a female donor with breast cancer. Some clones in this sample may be carry-over from other donors' samples. V and J are TRBV9 and TRBJ2-1; 7 bases are a match to TRBD1. The CDR3 nucleotides read TGTGCCAGCAGCGGCCGAATACAGGGGTCCTACAATGAGCAGTTCTTC. This translates into CASSGRIQGSYNEQFF.